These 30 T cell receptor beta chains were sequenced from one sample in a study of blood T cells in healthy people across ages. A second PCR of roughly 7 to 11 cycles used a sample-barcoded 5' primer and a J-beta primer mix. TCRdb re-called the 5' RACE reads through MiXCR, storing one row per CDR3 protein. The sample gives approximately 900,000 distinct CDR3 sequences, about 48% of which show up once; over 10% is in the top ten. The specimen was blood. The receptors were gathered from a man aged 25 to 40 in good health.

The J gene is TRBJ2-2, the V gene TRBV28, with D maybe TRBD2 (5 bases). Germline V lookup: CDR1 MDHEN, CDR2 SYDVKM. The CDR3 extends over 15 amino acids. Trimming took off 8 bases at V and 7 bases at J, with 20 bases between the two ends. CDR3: CASSKYALGGGELFF. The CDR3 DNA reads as TGTGCCAGCTCGAAGTATGCGTTAGGAGGCGGGGAGCTGTTTTTT.

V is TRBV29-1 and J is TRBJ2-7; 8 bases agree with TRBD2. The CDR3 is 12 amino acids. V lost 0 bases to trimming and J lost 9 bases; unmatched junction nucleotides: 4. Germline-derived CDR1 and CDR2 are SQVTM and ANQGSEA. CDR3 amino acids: CSVEERGVGQYF. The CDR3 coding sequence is TGCAGCGTTGAAGAGCGGGGGGTTGGGCAGTACTTC.

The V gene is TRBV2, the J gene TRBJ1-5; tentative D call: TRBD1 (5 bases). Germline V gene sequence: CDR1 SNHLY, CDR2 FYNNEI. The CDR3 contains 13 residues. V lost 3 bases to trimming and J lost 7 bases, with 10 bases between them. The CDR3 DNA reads TGTGCCAGCAGTGAGGTGACAGTCCAGCCCCAGCATTTT. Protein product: CASSEVTVQPQHF.

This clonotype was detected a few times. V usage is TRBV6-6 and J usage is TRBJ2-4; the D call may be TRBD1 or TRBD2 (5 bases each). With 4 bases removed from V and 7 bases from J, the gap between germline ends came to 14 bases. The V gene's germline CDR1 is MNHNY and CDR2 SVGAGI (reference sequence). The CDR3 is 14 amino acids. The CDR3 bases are TGTGCCAGCAGTTCAGGGAGCGACAGTAACATTCAGTACTTC. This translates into CASSSGSDSNIQYF.

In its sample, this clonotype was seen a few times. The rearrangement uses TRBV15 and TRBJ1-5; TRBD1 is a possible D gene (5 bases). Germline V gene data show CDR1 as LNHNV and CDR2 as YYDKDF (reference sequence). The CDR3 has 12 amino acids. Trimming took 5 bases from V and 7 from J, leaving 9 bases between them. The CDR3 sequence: CATSGAEQPQHF. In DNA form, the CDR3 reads TGTGCCACCAGCGGGGCGGAGCAGCCCCAGCATTTT.

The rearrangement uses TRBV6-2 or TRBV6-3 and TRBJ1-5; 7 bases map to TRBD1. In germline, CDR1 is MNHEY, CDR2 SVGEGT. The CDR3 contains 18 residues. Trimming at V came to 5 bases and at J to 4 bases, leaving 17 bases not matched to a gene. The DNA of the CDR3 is TGTGCCAGCAGTACATTATATGCGACAGGGATATATAATCAGCCCCAGCATTTT. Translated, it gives CASSTLYATGIYNQPQHF.

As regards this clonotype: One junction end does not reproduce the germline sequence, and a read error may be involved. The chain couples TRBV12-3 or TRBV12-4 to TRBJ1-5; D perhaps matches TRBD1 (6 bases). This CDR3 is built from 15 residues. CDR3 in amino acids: CASSLDRISNQPQHF. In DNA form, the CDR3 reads TGTGCCAGCAGCTTAGACAGGATTAGCAATCAGCCCCAGCATTTT.

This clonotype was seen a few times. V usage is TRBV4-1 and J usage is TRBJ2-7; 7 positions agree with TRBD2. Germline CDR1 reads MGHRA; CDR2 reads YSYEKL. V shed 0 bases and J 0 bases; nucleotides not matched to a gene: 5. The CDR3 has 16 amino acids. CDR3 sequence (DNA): TGCGCCAGCAGCCAAGATGGCGCGGGGGTCTCCTACGAGCAGTACTTC. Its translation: CASSQDGAGVSYEQYF.

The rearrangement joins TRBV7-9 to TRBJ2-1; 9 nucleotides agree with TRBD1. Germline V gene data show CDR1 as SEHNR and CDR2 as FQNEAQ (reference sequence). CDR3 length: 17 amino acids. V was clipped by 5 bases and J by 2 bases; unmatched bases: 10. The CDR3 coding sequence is TGTGCCAGCAGCCCGGGACAGGGTCGGTACCCCTACAATGAGCAGTTCTTC. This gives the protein CASSPGQGRYPYNEQFF.

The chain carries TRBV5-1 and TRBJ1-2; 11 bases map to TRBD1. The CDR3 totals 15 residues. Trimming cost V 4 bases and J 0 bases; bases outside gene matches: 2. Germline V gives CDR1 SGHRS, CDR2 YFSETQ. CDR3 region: CASSGQGAPNYGYTF. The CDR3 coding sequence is TGCGCCAGCAGCGGACAGGGGGCGCCTAACTATGGCTACACCTTC.

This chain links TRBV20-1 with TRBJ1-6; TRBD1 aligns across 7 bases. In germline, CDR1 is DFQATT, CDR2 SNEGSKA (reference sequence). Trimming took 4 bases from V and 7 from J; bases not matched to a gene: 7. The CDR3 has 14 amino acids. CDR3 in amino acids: CSAIGTAKNSPLHF. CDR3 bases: TGCAGTGCTATAGGGACAGCGAAGAATTCACCCCTCCACTTT.

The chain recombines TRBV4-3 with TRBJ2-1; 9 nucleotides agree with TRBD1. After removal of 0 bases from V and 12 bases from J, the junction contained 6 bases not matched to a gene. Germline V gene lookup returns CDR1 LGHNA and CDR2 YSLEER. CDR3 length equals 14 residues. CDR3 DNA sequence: TGCGCCAGCAGCCAAGATCTCCAGACAGGGGGGCAGTTCTTC. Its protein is CASSQDLQTGGQFF.

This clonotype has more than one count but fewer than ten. This CDR3 is CASSPVTGLQETQYF. For the CDR3, the DNA is TGTGCCAGCAGCCCCGTGACAGGGCTGCAAGAGACCCAGTACTTC. This chain connects TRBV28 to TRBJ2-5, with TRBD1 identical over 7 bases. Germline values: CDR1 MDHEN, CDR2 SYDVKM. Trimming removed 6 bases from V and 2 bases from J; junction bases left unmatched: 9. The CDR3 is 15 residues long.

The DNA for the CDR3 is TGCAGTGCTCCGGGGACCGCGCACTATGGCTACACCTTC. Its protein product is CSAPGTAHYGYTF. This rearrangement joins TRBV20-1 to TRBJ1-2, with D possibly being TRBD1 (5 bases). Germline loops: CDR1 DFQATT, CDR2 SNEGSKA (reference sequence). CDR3 length equals 13 residues. V was pared by 5 bases and J by 3 bases, with 13 bases between.

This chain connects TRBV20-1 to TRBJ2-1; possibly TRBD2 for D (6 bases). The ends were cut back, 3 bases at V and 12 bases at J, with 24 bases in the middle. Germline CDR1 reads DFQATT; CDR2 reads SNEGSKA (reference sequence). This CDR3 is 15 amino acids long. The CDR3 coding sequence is TGCAGTGCTAGTGGGGATAGTAGGGCGGGGTATGGGCAGTTCTTC. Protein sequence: CSASGDSRAGYGQFF.

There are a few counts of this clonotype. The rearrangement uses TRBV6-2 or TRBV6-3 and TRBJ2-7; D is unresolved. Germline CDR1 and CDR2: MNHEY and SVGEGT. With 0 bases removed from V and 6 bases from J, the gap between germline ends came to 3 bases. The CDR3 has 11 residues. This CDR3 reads CASSYSAEQYF. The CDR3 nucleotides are TGTGCCAGCAGTTACTCCGCCGAGCAGTACTTC.

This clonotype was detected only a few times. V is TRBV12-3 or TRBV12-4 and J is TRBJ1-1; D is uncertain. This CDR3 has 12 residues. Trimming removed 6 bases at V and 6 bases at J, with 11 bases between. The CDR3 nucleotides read TGTGCCAGCAGCATCGAGAGGGCTGAAGCTTTCTTT. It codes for CASSIERAEAFF.

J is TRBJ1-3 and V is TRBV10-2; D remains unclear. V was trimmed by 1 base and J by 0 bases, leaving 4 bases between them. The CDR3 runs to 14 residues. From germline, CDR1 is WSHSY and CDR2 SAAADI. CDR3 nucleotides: TGCGCCAGCAGTGAGTACGGCTCTGGAAACACCATATATTTT. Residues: CASSEYGSGNTIYF.

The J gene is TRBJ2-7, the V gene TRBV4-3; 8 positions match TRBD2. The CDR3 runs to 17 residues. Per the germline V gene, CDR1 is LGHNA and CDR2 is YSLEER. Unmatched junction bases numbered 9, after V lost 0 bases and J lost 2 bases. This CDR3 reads CASSQDMVSGGPYEQYF. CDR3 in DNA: TGCGCCAGCAGCCAAGATATGGTGAGCGGGGGCCCCTACGAGCAGTACTTC.

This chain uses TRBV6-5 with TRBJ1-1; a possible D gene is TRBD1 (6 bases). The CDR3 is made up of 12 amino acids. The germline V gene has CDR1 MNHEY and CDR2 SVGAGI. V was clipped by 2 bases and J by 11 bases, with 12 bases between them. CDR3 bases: TGTGCCAGCAGTTACGGGGGGACAACCGCTTTCTTT. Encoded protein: CASSYGGTTAFF.

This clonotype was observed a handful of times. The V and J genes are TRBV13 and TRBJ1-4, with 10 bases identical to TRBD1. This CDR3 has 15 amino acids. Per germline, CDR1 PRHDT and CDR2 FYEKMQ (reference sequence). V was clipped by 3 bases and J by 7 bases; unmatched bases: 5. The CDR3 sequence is CASSFRQGAAEKLFF. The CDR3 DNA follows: TGTGCCAGCAGCTTCAGACAGGGGGCGGCTGAAAAACTGTTTTTT.

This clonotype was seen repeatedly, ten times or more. CDR3 sequence reads: CSAKGEDLLAKNIQYF. The CDR3 DNA follows: TGCAGTGCTAAGGGGGAAGACCTTCTAGCCAAAAACATTCAGTACTTC. This chain links TRBV20-1 with TRBJ2-4, with D perhaps TRBD1 (6 bases). V lost 4 bases and J lost 0, with 16 bases in between. The CDR3 sequence is 16 residues long. The germline gives CDR1 DFQATT, CDR2 SNEGSKA (reference sequence).

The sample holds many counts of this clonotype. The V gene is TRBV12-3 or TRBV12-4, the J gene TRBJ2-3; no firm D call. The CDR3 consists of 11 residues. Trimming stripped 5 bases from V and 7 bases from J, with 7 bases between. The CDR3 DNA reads TGTGCCAGCAGTCCTGAGAATACGCAGTATTTT. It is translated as CASSPENTQYF.

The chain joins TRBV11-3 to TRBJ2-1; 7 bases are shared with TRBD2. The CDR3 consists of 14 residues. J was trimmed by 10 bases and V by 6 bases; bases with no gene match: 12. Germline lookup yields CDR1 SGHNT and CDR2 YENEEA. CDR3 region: CASSRGSGVVEQFF. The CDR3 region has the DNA TGTGCCAGCAGTCGTGGCAGCGGGGTGGTAGAGCAGTTCTTC.

In DNA form, the CDR3 reads TGTGCCAGCAGCATGGGGAAGTCCTACAATGAGCAGTTCTTC. This translates into CASSMGKSYNEQFF. The chain carries TRBV11-2 and TRBJ2-1; no definite D call. Germline CDR1 is SGHAT and CDR2 is FQNNGV. V lost 5 bases to trimming and J lost 1 base, with 9 bases between them. The CDR3 runs 14 residues.

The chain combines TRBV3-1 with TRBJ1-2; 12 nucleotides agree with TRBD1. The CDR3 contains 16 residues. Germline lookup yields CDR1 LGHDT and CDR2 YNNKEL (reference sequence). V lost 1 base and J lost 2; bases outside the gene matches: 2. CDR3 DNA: TGTGCCAGCAGCCAAGCCGGGACAGGGGGCAACTATGGCTACACCTTC. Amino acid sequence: CASSQAGTGGNYGYTF.

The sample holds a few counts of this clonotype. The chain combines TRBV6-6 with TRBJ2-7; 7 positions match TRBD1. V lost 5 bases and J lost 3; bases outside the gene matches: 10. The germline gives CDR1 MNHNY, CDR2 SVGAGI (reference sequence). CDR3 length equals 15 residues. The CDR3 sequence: CASSATGDPYYEQYF. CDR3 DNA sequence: TGTGCCAGCAGTGCCACAGGGGACCCCTACTACGAGCAGTACTTC.

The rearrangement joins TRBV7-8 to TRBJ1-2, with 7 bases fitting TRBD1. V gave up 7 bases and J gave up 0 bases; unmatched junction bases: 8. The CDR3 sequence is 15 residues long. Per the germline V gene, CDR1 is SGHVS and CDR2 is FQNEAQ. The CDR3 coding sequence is TGTGCCAGCACCCTATTAGGGGGCACTAACTATGGCTACACCTTC. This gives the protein CASTLLGGTNYGYTF. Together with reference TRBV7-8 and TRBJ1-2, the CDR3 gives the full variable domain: GAGVSQSPRYKVAKRGQDVALRCDPISGHVSLFWYQQALGQGPEFLTYFQNEAQLDKSGLPSDRFFAERPEGSVSTLKIQRTQQEDSAVYLCASTLLGGTNYGYTFGSGTRLTVV.

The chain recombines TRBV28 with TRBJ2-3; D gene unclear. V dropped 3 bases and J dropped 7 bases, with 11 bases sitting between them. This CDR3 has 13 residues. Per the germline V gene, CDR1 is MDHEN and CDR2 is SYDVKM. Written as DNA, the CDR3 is TGTGCCAGCAGTTTTGTAATGGCGAATACGCAGTATTTT. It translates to CASSFVMANTQYF. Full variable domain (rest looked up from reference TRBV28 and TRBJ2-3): DVKVTQSSRYLVKRTGEKVFLECVQDMDHENMFWYRQDPGLGLRLIYFSYDVKMKEKGDIPEGYSVSREKKERFSLILESASTNQTSMYLCASSFVMANTQYFGPGTRLTVL.

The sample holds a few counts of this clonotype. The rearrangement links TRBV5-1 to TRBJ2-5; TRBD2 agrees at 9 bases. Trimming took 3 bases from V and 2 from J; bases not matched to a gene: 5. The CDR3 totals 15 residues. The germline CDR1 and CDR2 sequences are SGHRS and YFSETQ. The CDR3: CASSSTSGSQETQYF. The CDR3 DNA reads TGCGCCAGCAGCTCGACTAGCGGAAGTCAAGAGACCCAGTACTTC. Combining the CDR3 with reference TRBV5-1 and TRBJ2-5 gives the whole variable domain KAGVTQTPRYLIKTRGQQVTLSCSPISGHRSVSWYQQTPGQGLQFLFEYFSETQRNKGNFPGRFSGRQFSNSRSEMNVSTLELGDSALYLCASSSTSGSQETQYFGPGTRLLVL.